Reported below is one T cell receptor beta chain. Clones were read by immunoSEQ multiplex PCR, and TCRdb kept only the in-frame ones, dropping some. The table has approximately 480,000 clones, around 90% seen once. Treatment noted: around 19 received Ad26.COV2.S at low or high dose, single or two shots; roughly five received placebo; per-sample allocation not given. Sampling took place 63 days after the first vaccine or placebo injection. This person who donated was an adult of 18-55 years in Boston. This record comes from a study of Ad26.COV2.S vaccination and SARS-CoV-2 variants. The source was peripheral blood, collected in a trial of Ad26.COV2.S vaccine versus placebo. This receptor was taken from a person between 18 and 60 years old who received the Ad26.COV2.S COVID-19 vaccine or a placebo.

DNA for the CDR3: TGTGCCTGGAGGCTGGGAGCCTACAATGAGCAGTTCTTC. Translated: CAWRLGAYNEQFF. This chain joins TRBV30 and TRBJ2-1; a possible D gene is TRBD2 (5 bases). Germline assignment: CDR1 GTSNPN and CDR2 SVGIG (reference sequence). The CDR3 runs 13 residues. The V end was cut by 3 bases, the J end by 2 bases, with 8 bases between.